The 29 T cell receptor beta chains listed next were all sequenced from one sample in a study of blood T cell repertoires in COVID-19 (dated by TCRdb to about 2020). The library came from the immunoSEQ multiplex PCR assay. This immuneACCESS table, as held by TCRdb, lists in-frame sequences with V and J called but not all clones. Of the missing ones, under half trace to an unresolved V gene in checked studies; the others have no known cause. The sample table records about 150,000 clones; roughly 87% of these occur just once. Approximately 4.1% of the sample is taken by the ten largest. Material for sequencing was peripheral blood. The receptors here all came from a woman aged 60-75 years with active or convalescent COVID-19.

The J gene is TRBJ1-4, the V gene TRBV5-4; D remains ambiguous. Germline lookup yields CDR1 SGHNT and CDR2 YYREEE (reference sequence). The CDR3 is made up of 13 amino acids. V was trimmed by 0 bases and J by 6 bases, leaving 6 bases between them. The CDR3 DNA is TGTGCCAGCAGCTTGGGGGGAGATGAAAAACTGTTTTTT. Translating gives CASSLGGDEKLFF.

CDR3 sequence: CASTREVNYEQYF. The DNA for the CDR3 is TGTGCCAGCACCAGGGAGGTAAATTACGAGCAGTACTTC. The chain uses TRBV2 and TRBJ2-7, with D tentatively TRBD2 (6 bases). V lost 7 bases to trimming and J lost 4 bases, with 14 bases between them. Germline V gene data show CDR1 as SNHLY and CDR2 as FYNNEI. The CDR3 has 13 amino acids.

This clone came up once. The V and J genes are TRBV10-2 and TRBJ1-1; 9 bases fit TRBD1. The J segment lost 6 bases and the V segment lost 6 bases, leaving 17 bases of the junction unmatched. The CDR3 has 17 amino acids. Germline V gene lookup returns CDR1 WSHSY and CDR2 SAAADI. CDR3 sequence (DNA): TGCGCCAGCAGATTCGGACAGGGGAAGGATTCATCGGCTGAAGCTTTCTTT. This codes for CASRFGQGKDSSAEAFF.

The chain uses TRBV6-5 and TRBJ2-1; 10 positions match TRBD1. The V and J ends lost 5 bases and 5 bases, in that order; junction bases with no gene match: 6. The CDR3 is 15 residues long. CDR1 is MNHEY, CDR2 SVGAGI, per germline. DNA of the CDR3: TGTGCCAGCAGTAGGGCCGGACAGGGGGACAATGAGCAGTTCTTC. Translated: CASSRAGQGDNEQFF.

V usage is TRBV12-3 or TRBV12-4 and J usage is TRBJ1-2; TRBD1 agrees at 9 bases. V shed 3 bases and J 11 bases; nucleotides not matched to a gene: 1. The CDR3 is made up of 11 amino acids. CDR3 amino acids: CASSFDRGYTF. DNA of the CDR3: TGTGCCAGCAGTTTTGACAGGGGGTACACCTTC.

The rearrangement joins TRBV19 to TRBJ2-2, with D possibly being TRBD2 (6 bases). The CDR3 runs 15 residues. V lost 3 bases, J lost 7 bases, and 15 bases lay in between. The V gene's germline CDR1 is LNHDA and CDR2 SQIVND (reference sequence). The CDR3 region is CASSIVGSRDGELFF. The CDR3 DNA sequence: TGTGCCAGTAGTATCGTAGGGTCGCGGGACGGGGAGCTGTTTTTT.

CDR3 amino acids: CASSWQGPMNTEAFF. The CDR3 DNA reads as TGTGCCAGCAGTTGGCAGGGGCCAATGAACACTGAAGCTTTCTTT. This rearrangement joins TRBV6-2 or TRBV6-3 to TRBJ1-1; D perhaps matches TRBD1 (6 bases). V lost 4 bases and J 0 bases, leaving 12 bases between the germline ends. There are 15 residues in the CDR3. CDR1 is MNHEY and CDR2 is SVGEGT in the germline V gene.

This rearrangement joins TRBV27 to TRBJ1-5; tentative D call: TRBD1 (6 bases). The CDR3 is made up of 15 amino acids. The V and J ends lost 1 base and 4 bases respectively, with 11 bases between them. Germline V CDR1 and CDR2: MNHEY, SMNVEV (reference sequence). CDR3 loop: CASSLWGGSNQPQHF. The DNA of the CDR3 is TGTGCCAGCAGTTTATGGGGGGGCTCTAATCAGCCCCAGCATTTT.

The chain employs TRBV6-1 and TRBJ2-7, with D unresolved. Germline loops: CDR1 MNHNS, CDR2 SASEGT. The CDR3 is 15 amino acids. Trimming removed 0 bases from V and 0 bases from J, with 9 bases in between. In nucleotides, the CDR3 is TGTGCCAGCAGTGAAGCGGGCCACCACTCCTACGAGCAGTACTTC. This encodes CASSEAGHHSYEQYF.

This chain connects TRBV18 to TRBJ2-2, with TRBD2 matching 11 bases. The CDR3 has 19 amino acids. J was trimmed by 0 bases and V by 4 bases; bases with no gene match: 10. The germline V gene has CDR1 KGHSH and CDR2 LQKENI. This chain's CDR3 is CASSRQYLAGGPNTGELFF. The CDR3 DNA is TGTGCCAGCTCACGACAATATCTAGCGGGGGGTCCGAACACCGGGGAGCTGTTTTTT.

The chain couples TRBV27 to TRBJ2-1; the match to TRBD2 covers 11 bases. The CDR3 covers 16 residues. Looked up from germline, CDR1 is MNHEY and CDR2 is SMNVEV (reference sequence). The V and J ends lost 5 bases and 6 bases, in that order; junction bases with no gene match: 9. As DNA, the CDR3 is TGTGCCAGCAGTCTCCTGAGGACTAGCGGGTTCAATGAGCAGTTCTTC. Protein sequence: CASSLLRTSGFNEQFF.

The chain couples TRBV7-2 to TRBJ1-3, with D perhaps matching TRBD1 (6 bases). V was pared by 2 bases and J by 5 bases, with 22 bases between. CDR1 and CDR2 from the germline V gene are SGHTA and FQGNSA. The CDR3 loop spans 18 amino acids. DNA of the CDR3: TGTGCCAGCAGCTTAAACGGACAGAACATACCTTTACGAAACACCATATATTTT. Translating it yields CASSLNGQNIPLRNTIYF.

This CDR3 is CASSIQQGLRTEAFF. CDR3 nucleotide sequence: TGTGCCAGTAGTATCCAACAGGGTCTCAGGACTGAAGCTTTCTTT. V usage is TRBV19 and J usage is TRBJ1-1, with TRBD1 as a possible D gene (6 bases). The V gene's germline CDR1 is LNHDA and CDR2 SQIVND (reference sequence). Trimming left V 3 bases short and J 5 bases short, with 16 bases between. The CDR3 covers 15 residues.

This sequence joins TRBV5-4 and TRBJ2-3, with D perhaps matching TRBD2 (5 bases). The V end was cut by 1 base, the J end by 1 base, with 10 bases between. Germline lookup yields CDR1 SGHNT and CDR2 YYREEE (reference sequence). This CDR3 contains 15 residues. The DNA for the CDR3 is TGTGCCAGCAGCTTGAGTCTAGCCGGCACAGATACGCAGTATTTT. Translated: CASSLSLAGTDTQYF.

The chain couples TRBV7-6 to TRBJ1-2; perhaps TRBD1 as D (5 bases). The germline gives CDR1 SGHVS, CDR2 FNYEAQ. Trimming removed 5 bases from V and 5 bases from J, with 15 bases in between. The CDR3 length is 14 residues. Written as DNA, the CDR3 is TGTGCCAGCAGCCCCCGGGGGGGGGAGTATGGCTACACCTTC. Translated: CASSPRGGEYGYTF.

This chain connects TRBV5-6 to TRBJ2-7, with 9 bases identical to TRBD2. From germline, CDR1 is SGHDT and CDR2 YYEEEE. The CDR3 extends over 14 amino acids. With 4 bases clipped from V and 3 bases from J, the junction kept 5 bases outside the gene matches. CDR3 DNA: TGTGCCAGCAGCCAAGGACTAGCGAGCTACGAGCAGTACTTC. This translates into CASSQGLASYEQYF.

This chain connects TRBV4-1 to TRBJ2-7; TRBD2 aligns across 12 bases. CDR1 is MGHRA, CDR2 YSYEKL, per germline. The trim removed 0 bases at V and 9 bases at J, leaving 6 bases unmatched. CDR3 size: 15 residues. Here the CDR3 reads CASSQEASGGGVQYF. DNA for the CDR3: TGCGCCAGCAGCCAAGAGGCTAGCGGGGGGGGTGTGCAGTACTTC.

The V gene is TRBV7-8, the J gene TRBJ1-1; D perhaps matches TRBD1 (5 bases). The CDR3 is made up of 12 amino acids. Germline CDR1 SGHVS, CDR2 FQNEAQ. The V and J ends lost 1 base and 7 bases respectively, with 7 bases between them. The CDR3 DNA reads as TGTGCCAGCAGCTTAGGGGGACTTGAAGCTTTCTTT. Amino acids: CASSLGGLEAFF.

The chain carries TRBV4-3 and TRBJ2-7; 8 nucleotides match TRBD2. CDR1 and CDR2 (germline): LGHNA, YSLEER. CDR3 length: 14 amino acids. V gave up 0 bases and J gave up 5 bases; unmatched junction bases: 3. The CDR3 region has the DNA TGCGCCAGCAGCCAAGACGGGGGGGCGGACGAGCAGTACTTC. Protein sequence: CASSQDGGADEQYF.

V gene TRBV30 combines with J gene TRBJ2-7; the match to TRBD1 covers 9 bases. Germline CDR1 is GTSNPN and CDR2 is SVGIG (reference sequence). With V trimmed by 2 bases and J by 1 base, 27 bases remained unmatched. The CDR3 totals 22 residues. CDR3: CAWSSLLTYGSGQGLTSYEQYF. As DNA, the CDR3 is TGTGCCTGGAGTTCTCTACTCACTTATGGGTCCGGACAGGGGCTGACATCCTACGAGCAGTACTTC.

The J gene is TRBJ1-2, the V gene TRBV29-1, with TRBD1 matching over 10 bases. V gave up 7 bases and J gave up 8 bases; unmatched junction bases: 19. CDR3 size: 16 residues. Germline V lookup: CDR1 SQVTM, CDR2 ANQGSEA. Here the CDR3 DNA reads TGCAGCGCCGAAGCCCCGCAGGACAGGGGGAGTGAAGGCTACACCTTC. Protein: CSAEAPQDRGSEGYTF. Full variable domain (remainder filled in from reference TRBV29-1 and TRBJ1-2): SAVISQKPSRDICQRGTSLTIQCQVDSQVTMMFWYRQQPGQSLTLIATANQGSEATYESGFVIDKFPISRPNLTFSTLTVSNMSPEDSSIYLCSAEAPQDRGSEGYTFGSGTRLTVV.

This chain connects TRBV13 to TRBJ1-2, with 10 bases fitting TRBD1. The junction had 7 bases not matched to a gene; V was cut back by 6 bases and J by 6 bases. Germline CDR1 is PRHDT and CDR2 is FYEKMQ (reference sequence). The CDR3 extends over 14 amino acids. The CDR3 bases are TGTGCCAGCAGTTATCGACAGGGGGCGGATGGCTACACCTTC. Translated: CASSYRQGADGYTF. Together with reference TRBV13 and TRBJ1-2, the CDR3 gives the full variable domain: AAGVIQSPRHLIKEKRETATLKCYPIPRHDTVYWYQQGPGQDPQFLISFYEKMQSDKGSIPDRFSAQQFSDYHSELNMSSLELGDSALYFCASSYRQGADGYTFGSGTRLTVV.

V and J are TRBV2 and TRBJ2-5; 8 bases align to TRBD2. The CDR3 loop spans 12 amino acids. J lost 9 bases, V lost 6 bases, and 6 bases had no gene match. The germline V gene encodes CDR1 SNHLY and CDR2 FYNNEI. The CDR3 protein is CASREPGGAQYF. The CDR3, as DNA: TGTGCCAGCAGGGAGCCGGGAGGGGCCCAGTACTTC.

This clone was seen only a few times. V gene TRBV5-4 combines with J gene TRBJ2-5, with D tentatively TRBD1 (6 bases). The CDR3 is 14 amino acids. The V gene lost 5 bases and the J gene lost 2 bases, with 13 bases spanning the gap. Germline V gene sequence: CDR1 SGHNT, CDR2 YYREEE (reference sequence). DNA of the CDR3: TGTGCCAGCAGAACCGACGGACAGCAAGAGACCCAGTACTTC. The encoded protein is CASRTDGQQETQYF.

V and J are TRBV5-6 and TRBJ2-7, with D possibly TRBD2 on 5 matching bases. This CDR3 spans 13 amino acids. Germline V gene lookup returns CDR1 SGHDT and CDR2 YYEEEE. Trimming cost V 0 bases and J 4 bases, with 8 bases left between them. CDR3: CASSLAGVYEQYF. The DNA of the CDR3 is TGTGCCAGCAGCTTGGCCGGGGTTTACGAGCAGTACTTC. Complete variable domain (other parts from reference TRBV5-6 and TRBJ2-7): DAGVTQSPTHLIKTRGQQVTLRCSPKSGHDTVSWYQQALGQGPQFIFQYYEEEERQRGNFPDRFSGHQFPNYSSELNVNALLLGDSALYLCASSLAGVYEQYFGPGTRLTVT.

The V and J genes are TRBV7-9 and TRBJ2-3, with 12 nucleotides matching TRBD2. CDR1 SEHNR and CDR2 FQNEAQ come from the germline V gene (reference sequence). CDR3 size: 17 residues. The J segment lost 2 bases and the V segment lost 4 bases, leaving 7 bases of the junction unmatched. CDR3 sequence (DNA): TGTGCCAGCAGCTCGACTAGCGGGGGTTACATCACAGATACGCAGTATTTT. It yields the protein CASSSTSGGYITDTQYF.

This chain links TRBV4-1 with TRBJ2-5; D possibly corresponds to TRBD1 (6 bases). The V gene lost 0 bases and the J gene lost 5 bases, with 10 bases spanning the gap. Germline CDR1 is MGHRA and CDR2 is YSYEKL. The CDR3 is 14 residues long. The CDR3 is CASSQDTGRETQYF. CDR3 bases: TGCGCCAGCAGCCAAGACACAGGGCGGGAGACCCAGTACTTC.

The rearrangement uses TRBV7-6 and TRBJ2-7; D is unclear. This CDR3 is built from 14 residues. The V end lost 3 bases, the J end lost 0 bases, and 9 bases lay between the germline ends. The V gene's germline CDR1 is SGHVS and CDR2 FNYEAQ. As DNA, the CDR3 is TGTGCCAGCAGCTTCGCGGTAGACTCCTACGAGCAGTACTTC. Encoded protein: CASSFAVDSYEQYF.

The chain employs TRBV6-1 and TRBJ2-7, with D possibly matching TRBD1 (5 bases). This CDR3 is 15 amino acids long. Germline V lookup: CDR1 MNHNS, CDR2 SASEGT. The V gene lost 4 bases and the J gene lost 2 bases, with 15 bases spanning the gap. This CDR3 is CASSGETATTYEQYF. DNA of the CDR3: TGTGCCAGCAGTGGAGAGACAGCGACAACCTACGAGCAGTACTTC.